These 20 T cell receptor beta chains originate from one sample sequenced in a study of CD8+CD57+ T cells in acquired aplastic anemia. Genomic DNA served as template for TCR beta VDJ and CDR3 profiling. TCRdb re-called the reads through MiXCR, storing one row per CDR3 protein. Among roughly 86,000 distinct CDR3 sequences listed, over 35% were seen once. The sequencing input was sorted CD4+, CD8+, or CD8+CD57+ T cells (not recorded which) from PBMCs. The receptors come from a human donor in good health, serving as a control.

The chain recombines TRBV29-1 with TRBJ2-7, with 7 bases that match TRBD1. Per germline, CDR1 SQVTM and CDR2 ANQGSEA. V trimming: 7 bases; J trimming: 0 bases; junction bases outside the gene matches: 6. The CDR3 sequence is 13 residues long. The CDR3 DNA reads as TGCAGCGCGCAGGGGGACAGCTCCTACGAGCAGTACTTC. Translation gives CSAQGDSSYEQYF.

This chain connects TRBV10-2 to TRBJ2-7; D might be TRBD2 (7 bases). CDR1 WSHSY and CDR2 SAAADI come from the germline V gene. The CDR3 covers 17 residues. Trimming shortened V by 9 bases and J by 3 bases, and 27 bases separated the two germline ends. The CDR3 is CASGQHEAPSGIYEQYF. Written as DNA, the CDR3 is TGCGCCAGTGGACAGCATGAAGCGCCTAGCGGTATCTACGAGCAGTACTTC.

V gene TRBV30 combines with J gene TRBJ1-6; perhaps TRBD1 as D (5 bases). CDR3 length: 19 residues. Trimming cost V 2 bases and J 0 bases, with 20 bases left between them. CDR1 and CDR2 (germline): GTSNPN, SVGIG (reference sequence). DNA for the CDR3: TGTGCCTGGAGTTTAACAGGCGGACCGACTAGCTCCTATAATTCACCCCTCCACTTT. This gives the protein CAWSLTGGPTSSYNSPLHF. Full variable domain (rest looked up from reference TRBV30 and TRBJ1-6): SQTIHQWPATLVQPVGSPLSLECTVEGTSNPNLYWYRQAAGRGLQLLFYSVGIGQISSEVPQNLSASRPQDRQFILSSKKLLLSDSGFYLCAWSLTGGPTSSYNSPLHFGNGTRLTVT.

For the CDR3, the DNA is TGTGCCAGCAAACCACAGGGCCTTGGGGAGCTGTTTTTT. Amino acids: CASKPQGLGELFF. The V call is TRBV6-1, the J call TRBJ2-2; D possibly corresponds to TRBD1 (6 bases). V was pared by 7 bases and J by 8 bases, with 14 bases between. Per the germline V gene, CDR1 is MNHNS and CDR2 is SASEGT. This CDR3 spans 13 amino acids.

This clonotype was seen repeatedly, ten times or more. The chain links TRBV12-3 or TRBV12-4 to TRBJ2-7, with no clear D. The V gene lost 5 bases and the J gene lost 3 bases, with 11 bases spanning the gap. This CDR3 region has 13 residues. This CDR3 is CASSLDQRYEQYF. The CDR3 DNA sequence: TGTGCCAGCAGTCTGGACCAGCGCTACGAGCAGTACTTC.

The chain is built from TRBV25-1 and TRBJ2-3, with 7 nucleotides matching TRBD1. The V and J ends lost 5 bases and 2 bases, in that order; junction bases with no gene match: 7. The CDR3 extends over 15 amino acids. Germline loops: CDR1 MGHDK, CDR2 SYGVNS. Here the CDR3 DNA reads TGTGCCAGCAGTCTACAGGGGCCCCCCACAGATACGCAGTATTTT. Translation: CASSLQGPPTDTQYF.

The chain links TRBV7-2 to TRBJ2-2; a possible D gene is TRBD1 (5 bases). V was pared by 2 bases and J by 7 bases, with 17 bases between. The germline gives CDR1 SGHTA, CDR2 FQGNSA. This CDR3 has 16 residues. This CDR3 is CASSLFGQGLDGELFF. The DNA of the CDR3 is TGTGCCAGCAGCTTATTCGGACAAGGGTTGGACGGGGAGCTGTTTTTT.

The chain links TRBV10-3 to TRBJ2-7; 7 nucleotides line up with TRBD2. The V and J ends lost 10 bases and 0 bases, in that order; junction bases with no gene match: 3. The germline gives CDR1 ENHRY, CDR2 SYGVKD. This CDR3 has 12 amino acids. CDR3 sequence (DNA): TGTGCCAGCGGGGGTACCTCCTACGAGCAGTACTTC. It codes for CASGGTSYEQYF.

V usage is TRBV7-9 and J usage is TRBJ2-7; tentative D call: TRBD2 (5 bases). CDR1 and CDR2 (germline): SEHNR, FQNEAQ (reference sequence). The CDR3 covers 13 residues. The V end lost 5 bases, the J end lost 1 base, and 9 bases lay between the germline ends. The CDR3, as DNA: TGTGCCAGCAGCCCCCGGGGTTCCTACGAGCAGTACGTC. Translation: CASSPRGSYEQYV.

CDR3 nucleotides: TGCAGTGCAACTAGCGGGCTGAGCTCCTACGAGCAGTACTTC. This sequence encodes CSATSGLSSYEQYF. The chain links TRBV20-1 to TRBJ2-7, with 9 bases lining up with TRBD2. This CDR3 contains 14 residues. J lost 0 bases, V lost 6 bases, and 6 bases had no gene match. The germline CDR1 and CDR2 sequences are DFQATT and SNEGSKA (reference sequence).

The chain has TRBV12-3 or TRBV12-4 and TRBJ2-5, with unresolved D. V was shortened by 5 bases and J by 5 bases, with 12 bases between the two germline ends. This CDR3 has 13 amino acids. CDR3 protein: CASSPEYGETQYF. The DNA for the CDR3 is TGTGCCAGCAGTCCCGAGTACGGGGAGACCCAGTACTTC.

V gene TRBV7-6 combines with J gene TRBJ1-2; D perhaps matches TRBD1 (5 bases). Trimming removed 5 bases at V and 3 bases at J, with 10 bases between. This CDR3 spans 13 amino acids. Germline V gives CDR1 SGHVS, CDR2 FNYEAQ. Written as DNA, the CDR3 is TGTGCCAGCAGCGCGACGGGGGACTATGGCTACACCTTC. This sequence encodes CASSATGDYGYTF.

This rearrangement joins TRBV9 to TRBJ2-1; D possibly corresponds to TRBD2 (6 bases). The germline V gene has CDR1 SGDLS and CDR2 YYNGEE. The CDR3 length is 9 residues. The V end lost 7 bases, the J end lost 10 bases, and 6 bases lay between the germline ends. DNA for the CDR3: TGTGCCAGCGGACTAGAGCAGTTCTTC. Amino acids: CASGLEQFF.

The J gene is TRBJ2-2, the V gene TRBV25-1; the D gene is possibly TRBD2 (6 bases). This CDR3 is built from 16 residues. CDR1 MGHDK and CDR2 SYGVNS come from the germline V gene. The germline V and J ends were trimmed by 6 bases and 0 bases, with 14 bases remaining between them. The CDR3 region has the DNA TGTGCCAGCAGCCCAAGCCCGGGGGCGAACACCGGGGAGCTGTTTTTT. Its protein product is CASSPSPGANTGELFF.

V usage is TRBV5-1 and J usage is TRBJ2-5, with D uncertain. Germline-derived CDR1 and CDR2 are SGHRS and YFSETQ. The CDR3 consists of 13 residues. V lost 1 base, J lost 5 bases, and 9 bases lay in between. The CDR3 sequence: CASSLIRVETQYF. The CDR3 nucleotides read TGCGCCAGCAGCTTGATTCGGGTGGAGACCCAGTACTTC.

About this clonotype itself: This clone may be a read error of a much larger clone one base away. This likely comes from a read error, as the CDR3 has no conserved phenylalanine or tryptophan at its end. The limits of the CDR3 on the DNA are not certain, so only TCRdb's listed CDR3 is given. V is TRBV7-9 and J is TRBJ2-1. Germline V gene data show CDR1 as SEHNR and CDR2 as FQNEAQ (reference sequence). The CDR3 length equals 8 residues, ends included. CDR3 amino acids: CASSLDLA.

This clonotype was counted a few times. The junction differs from germline at one of its ends, possibly a read error. CDR3 in amino acids: CASSESDLAGVENF. The CDR3 DNA is TGTGCCAGCAGTGAGTCCGATCTAGCGGGAGTAGAGAATTTC. This chain links TRBV25-1 with TRBJ2-7, with 10 bases matching TRBD2. This CDR3 contains 14 residues. The V gene's germline CDR1 is MGHDK and CDR2 SYGVNS.

At least ten counts were recorded for this clonotype. The chain recombines TRBV7-2 with TRBJ2-7, with TRBD2 identical over 12 bases. This CDR3 has 15 amino acids. Germline CDR1 SGHTA, CDR2 FQGNSA. V lost 5 bases and J lost 2; bases outside the gene matches: 4. CDR3 region: CASSLGLAGTYEQYF. Written as DNA, the CDR3 is TGTGCCAGCAGCCTCGGACTAGCGGGAACCTACGAGCAGTACTTC. The variable domain in full, completed from reference TRBV7-2 and TRBJ2-7, reads GAGVSQSPSNKVTEKGKDVELRCDPISGHTALYWYRQSLGQGLEFLIYFQGNSAPDKSGLPSDRFSAERTGGSVSTLTIQRTQQEDSAVYLCASSLGLAGTYEQYFGPGTRLTVT.

The genes are TRBV25-1 and TRBJ2-3; TRBD2 matches at 7 bases. V dropped 6 bases and J dropped 6; count of bases not matched to a gene: 12. Germline CDR1 is MGHDK and CDR2 is SYGVNS. The CDR3 contains 15 residues. The CDR3 DNA reads as TGTGCCAGCAGCGTAACGGGGGGAAACACTGATACGCAGTATTTT. It specifies CASSVTGGNTDTQYF.

This clonotype was seen repeatedly, ten times or more. The chain carries TRBV25-1 and TRBJ2-7; D is unresolved. The V and J ends lost 2 bases and 7 bases respectively, with 6 bases between them. The CDR3 has 11 residues. Germline lookup yields CDR1 MGHDK and CDR2 SYGVNS. CDR3 nucleotide sequence: TGTGCCAGCAGTGAAGACGGGGAGCAGTACTTC. Amino acids: CASSEDGEQYF.